These 25 T cell receptor beta chains share one sample of origin, sequenced in a study of T cell responses to AZD1222 COVID-19 vaccine. Some clones are missing from TCRdb's copy, which holds only in-frame ones; the method was immunoSEQ multiplex PCR. Among some 150,000 clones listed, more than 85% were seen once. This specimen consisted of peripheral blood, obtained 28 days after the second AZD1222 dose. The receptors shown here come from an adult who received the AZD1222 COVID-19 vaccine.

The J gene is TRBJ1-2, the V gene TRBV10-3, with D possibly matching TRBD1 (5 bases). Trimming left V 6 bases short and J 7 bases short, with 15 bases between. The germline CDR1 and CDR2 sequences are ENHRY and SYGVKD. The CDR3 runs to 13 residues. The CDR3 region is CAISERGSVGYTF. The CDR3 DNA reads as TGTGCCATCAGCGAACGGGGGTCCGTTGGCTACACCTTC.

In DNA form, the CDR3 reads TGTGCCTGGAGGGGGACAGGGGGGGCAAAACTGTTTTTT. Translated: CAWRGTGGAKLFF. The genes are TRBV30 and TRBJ1-4; TRBD1 aligns across 11 bases. V trimming: 3 bases; J trimming: 10 bases; junction bases outside the gene matches: 4. The CDR3 is made up of 13 amino acids. Looked up from germline, CDR1 is GTSNPN and CDR2 is SVGIG (reference sequence).

CDR3 DNA: TGTGCCTGGAGTGGTAACTACGAGCAGTACTTC. Encoded protein: CAWSGNYEQYF. The genes are TRBV30 and TRBJ2-7; no clear D. The germline gives CDR1 GTSNPN, CDR2 SVGIG (reference sequence). This CDR3 spans 11 amino acids. V was pared by 1 base and J by 3 bases, with 4 bases between.

The chain couples TRBV14 to TRBJ1-6; a possible D gene is TRBD1 (6 bases). The germline V and J ends were trimmed by 2 bases and 7 bases, with 9 bases remaining between them. Per the germline V gene, CDR1 is SGHDN and CDR2 is FVKESK. This CDR3 has 14 residues. The DNA for the CDR3 is TGTGCCAGCAGCCAATTGGGGGGCAATTCACCCCTCCACTTT. It codes for CASSQLGGNSPLHF. The full variable domain, completed using reference TRBV14 and TRBJ1-6, is EAGVTQFPSHSVIEKGQTVTLRCDPISGHDNLYWYRRVMGKEIKFLLHFVKESKQDESGMPNNRFLAERTGGTYSTLKVQPAELEDSGVYFCASSQLGGNSPLHFGNGTRLTVT.

The rearrangement joins TRBV5-1 to TRBJ2-2, with TRBD1 as a possible D gene (5 bases). The CDR3 is made up of 17 amino acids. V was trimmed by 0 bases and J by 3 bases, leaving 15 bases between them. Germline V gene data show CDR1 as SGHRS and CDR2 as YFSETQ. Here the CDR3 reads CASSLGPRLGDTGELFF. DNA of the CDR3: TGCGCCAGCAGCTTGGGGCCCCGCTTAGGGGACACCGGGGAGCTGTTTTTT.

In nucleotides, the CDR3 is TGTGCCAGCAGTCCGATGATAACCCTCCACTTT. The encoded protein is CASSPMITLHF. The chain combines TRBV28 with TRBJ1-6; D is undetermined. This CDR3 has 11 amino acids. The V gene lost 5 bases and the J gene lost 14 bases, with 10 bases spanning the gap. Germline V gives CDR1 MDHEN, CDR2 SYDVKM.

This chain uses TRBV5-4 with TRBJ2-5, with 9 bases fitting TRBD1. Germline CDR1 is SGHNT and CDR2 is YYREEE (reference sequence). The CDR3 sequence is 15 residues long. V lost 4 bases and J lost 2; bases outside the gene matches: 6. CDR3 in amino acids: CASSDRTGAQETQYF. The CDR3 DNA reads TGTGCCAGCAGCGACCGGACAGGGGCGCAAGAGACCCAGTACTTC.

The chain carries TRBV19 and TRBJ1-2; 7 bases fit TRBD1. Germline V lookup: CDR1 LNHDA, CDR2 SQIVND (reference sequence). The V gene end was trimmed by 6 bases and the J gene end by 6 bases; junction bases not matched to a gene: 7. This CDR3 comprises 13 residues. The CDR3 sequence is CASRHRGKDGYTF. The CDR3, as DNA: TGTGCCAGTAGGCACAGGGGTAAGGATGGCTACACCTTC.

The chain combines TRBV19 with TRBJ2-7; 7 nucleotides line up with TRBD2. The CDR3 has 16 residues. Germline lookup yields CDR1 LNHDA and CDR2 SQIVND (reference sequence). J lost 2 bases, V lost 0 bases, and 7 bases had no gene match. The CDR3 spells CASSIDASGPTYEQYF. In DNA, the CDR3 is TGTGCCAGTAGTATAGATGCTAGCGGTCCTACCTACGAGCAGTACTTC.

The chain links TRBV5-1 to TRBJ2-3, with 8 bases matching TRBD1. This CDR3 region has 14 residues. Germline V gene data show CDR1 as SGHRS and CDR2 as YFSETQ. J gave up 4 bases and V 0 bases, and 1 base lay outside the gene matches. The CDR3 is CASSLGTGSDTQYF. CDR3 bases: TGCGCCAGCAGCTTGGGGACAGGGTCAGATACGCAGTATTTT.

The rearrangement joins TRBV2 to TRBJ2-1, with D possibly being TRBD2 (5 bases). Germline V gives CDR1 SNHLY, CDR2 FYNNEI. Trimming stripped 1 base from V and 7 bases from J, with 11 bases between. This CDR3 is 14 amino acids long. The CDR3 DNA follows: TGTGCCAGCAGTGAAGGCGAGGGTCTGAATGAGCAGTTCTTC. Its translation is CASSEGEGLNEQFF.

This chain links TRBV6-1 with TRBJ1-3; no firm D call. Germline lookup yields CDR1 MNHNS and CDR2 SASEGT. V gave up 2 bases and J gave up 0 bases, with 5 bases separating them. The CDR3 covers 14 residues. DNA for the CDR3: TGTGCCAGCAGTGAAACTTTCTCTGGAAACACCATATATTTT. Encoded protein: CASSETFSGNTIYF.

This chain connects TRBV27 to TRBJ1-5, with D possibly being TRBD1 (5 bases). The germline V and J ends were trimmed by 3 bases and 5 bases, with 11 bases remaining between them. CDR3 length: 14 amino acids. The germline gives CDR1 MNHEY, CDR2 SMNVEV (reference sequence). CDR3 coding DNA: TGTGCCAGCAGTTTGATGGGGGATTATCAGCCCCAGCATTTT. Amino acid sequence: CASSLMGDYQPQHF.

The chain recombines TRBV19 with TRBJ1-4; D may be TRBD1 (5 bases). The CDR3 spans 15 residues. The germline V gene encodes CDR1 LNHDA and CDR2 SQIVND (reference sequence). V shed 7 bases and J shed 0 bases, with 12 bases lying between them. The CDR3 sequence is CASMGQGATNEKLFF. The CDR3 DNA reads TGTGCCAGTATGGGCCAGGGAGCAACTAATGAAAAACTGTTTTTT.

On this clone itself: The same CDR3 also results from other DNA sequences found in this sample. The chain has TRBV5-1 and TRBJ2-1; no reliable D call. The CDR3 is 14 amino acids. V lost 0 bases to trimming and J lost 2 bases, with 6 bases between them. The germline CDR1 and CDR2 sequences are SGHRS and YFSETQ. This chain's CDR3 is CASSLVGPYNEQFF. The CDR3 DNA is TGCGCCAGCAGCTTGGTGGGCCCCTACAATGAGCAGTTCTTC.

The chain recombines TRBV5-1 with TRBJ1-4; D is possibly TRBD1 (5 bases). Germline V gives CDR1 SGHRS, CDR2 YFSETQ. V lost 4 bases to trimming and J lost 7 bases, with 14 bases between them. This CDR3 spans 14 amino acids. This CDR3 is CASSLGDGGEKLFF. The CDR3 coding sequence is TGCGCCAGCAGCCTAGGAGACGGGGGTGAAAAACTGTTTTTT.

This clone came up once. The CDR3 loop reads CASSLGNLRETQYF. CDR3 nucleotide sequence: TGCGCCAGCAGCTTGGGGAATCTTCGGGAGACCCAGTACTTC. V is TRBV5-1 and J is TRBJ2-5; D is unresolved. The CDR3 totals 14 residues. In germline, CDR1 is SGHRS, CDR2 YFSETQ. V was shortened by 0 bases and J by 5 bases, with 11 bases between the two germline ends.

The gene calls are TRBV5-6 and TRBJ1-2; D is ambiguous. The V end was cut by 1 base, the J end by 4 bases, with 8 bases between. Germline loops: CDR1 SGHDT, CDR2 YYEEEE. The CDR3 runs 13 residues. CDR3 coding DNA: TGTGCCAGCAGCTTGAGTAATATCTATGGCTACACCTTC. Translated, it gives CASSLSNIYGYTF.

J is TRBJ1-2 and V is TRBV10-3; 10 positions match TRBD1. CDR1 and CDR2 (germline): ENHRY, SYGVKD. The ends lost 3 bases at V and 7 bases at J; junction bases unmatched: 11. The CDR3 is made up of 16 amino acids. The CDR3 loop is CAISDNRDRGIRGYTF. The DNA for the CDR3 is TGTGCCATCAGTGATAATCGGGACAGGGGAATTCGTGGCTACACCTTC.

In DNA form, the CDR3 reads TGTGCCAGCAGCTTAGCGACAGGGGGAACCTATGGCTACACCTTC. Protein sequence: CASSLATGGTYGYTF. The chain has TRBV7-9 and TRBJ1-2, with 9 bases aligning to TRBD1. Germline lookup yields CDR1 SEHNR and CDR2 FQNEAQ (reference sequence). CDR3 length equals 15 residues. The trim removed 0 bases at V and 4 bases at J, leaving 3 bases unmatched.

The chain is built from TRBV28 and TRBJ2-7, with D hard to call. Germline lookup yields CDR1 MDHEN and CDR2 SYDVKM. Trimming shortened V by 6 bases and J by 2 bases, and 11 bases separated the two germline ends. The CDR3 is 13 residues long. CDR3 in amino acids: CASSLQTPYEQYF. The CDR3 nucleotides read TGTGCCAGCAGCCTCCAAACTCCCTACGAGCAGTACTTC. Using reference TRBV28 and TRBJ2-7 for the parts outside the CDR3, the full variable domain is DVKVTQSSRYLVKRTGEKVFLECVQDMDHENMFWYRQDPGLGLRLIYFSYDVKMKEKGDIPEGYSVSREKKERFSLILESASTNQTSMYLCASSLQTPYEQYFGPGTRLTVT.

V and J are TRBV6-5 and TRBJ2-7, with D perhaps matching TRBD2 (5 bases). From germline, CDR1 is MNHEY and CDR2 SVGAGI. This CDR3 is built from 14 residues. Trimming removed 6 bases from V and 4 bases from J, with 16 bases in between. CDR3 in DNA: TGTGCCAGCAGCCCCCGAGGGATATTATACGAGCAGTACTTC. It yields the protein CASSPRGILYEQYF.

The chain couples TRBV9 to TRBJ1-2, with D unresolved. Germline CDR1 is SGDLS and CDR2 is YYNGEE. V was cut by 0 bases and J by 0 bases, with 9 bases left in between. The CDR3 totals 15 residues. The CDR3 spells CASSVDLSPNYGYTF. CDR3 in DNA: TGTGCCAGCAGCGTAGATTTATCGCCTAACTATGGCTACACCTTC.

This chain connects TRBV2 to TRBJ1-1, with TRBD1 as a possible D gene (6 bases). This CDR3 comprises 11 residues. Germline-derived CDR1 and CDR2 are SNHLY and FYNNEI. The ends were cut back, 3 bases at V and 10 bases at J, with 9 bases in the middle. Here the CDR3 reads CASSEGGLAFF. The CDR3 DNA reads as TGTGCCAGCAGTGAGGGGGGGCTAGCTTTCTTT.

This chain uses TRBV21-1 with TRBJ2-7. TRBV21-1 is recorded as a pseudogene. The CDR3 consists of 15 residues. Here the CDR3 reads CASSKEGRQPYEQYF. For the CDR3, the DNA is TGTGCCAGCAGCAAAGAAGGCCGGCAGCCCTACGAGCAGTACTTC.